What follows are 12 T cell receptor beta chains derived from one specimen sequenced in a study of OX40 agonist ivuxolimab in advanced cancers. Only in-frame clones appear in the TCRdb table, and some are missing; sequencing was by immunoSEQ multiplex PCR. Of approximately 48,000 clones in the sample, around 77% are singletons; the top ten hold 2%. The starting material was CD4+ or CD8+ T cells sorted from blood, obtained in a trial of the OX40 agonist ivuxolimab. The receptors here all came from an adult with an advanced solid tumor such as melanoma, head and neck, liver or kidney cancer.

The rearrangement links TRBV9 to TRBJ1-6; unclear D gene. Germline assignment: CDR1 SGDLS and CDR2 YYNGEE. Trimming stripped 0 bases from V and 7 bases from J, with 14 bases between. The CDR3 extends over 16 amino acids. This CDR3 reads CASSVVEGGKNSPLHF. The CDR3 DNA is TGTGCCAGCAGCGTAGTAGAGGGAGGGAAAAATTCACCCCTCCACTTT.

This chain uses TRBV29-1 with TRBJ2-7; 9 bases agree with TRBD2. Germline loops: CDR1 SQVTM, CDR2 ANQGSEA. This CDR3 spans 12 amino acids. V was clipped by 3 bases and J by 3 bases; unmatched bases: 0. In DNA form, the CDR3 reads TGCAGCGTTGAGACTAGCGGCTACGAGCAGTACTTC. The encoded protein is CSVETSGYEQYF.

The rearrangement joins TRBV7-3 to TRBJ2-1; 8 nucleotides align to TRBD1. The CDR3 runs 13 residues. Looked up from germline, CDR1 is SGHTA and CDR2 is FQGTGA. With 5 bases clipped from V and 8 bases from J, the junction kept 5 bases outside the gene matches. The CDR3 loop is CASSTYRGDEQFF. The CDR3, as DNA: TGTGCCAGCAGCACCTACAGGGGGGATGAGCAGTTCTTC.

This clone occurred many times. The chain combines TRBV5-1 with TRBJ2-5; D remains unclear. This CDR3 comprises 11 residues. V shed 2 bases and J shed 3 bases, with 2 bases lying between them. Germline V lookup: CDR1 SGHRS, CDR2 YFSETQ. CDR3 loop: CASSLKETQYF. The CDR3 bases are TGCGCCAGCAGCTTAAAAGAGACCCAGTACTTC.

The chain employs TRBV20-1 and TRBJ2-1; D is unresolved. V lost 6 bases and J lost 9, with 12 bases in between. This CDR3 contains 11 residues. The germline gives CDR1 DFQATT, CDR2 SNEGSKA (reference sequence). CDR3: CSAASFAEQFF. CDR3 sequence (DNA): TGCAGTGCCGCCTCCTTTGCTGAGCAGTTCTTC.

This clone was seen once. The CDR3 here is CASSLWNGLNTEAFF. The CDR3 DNA sequence: TGCGCCAGCAGCTTGTGGAACGGGCTGAACACTGAAGCTTTCTTT. This rearrangement joins TRBV5-1 to TRBJ1-1; the D is unclear. This CDR3 has 15 amino acids. From germline, CDR1 is SGHRS and CDR2 YFSETQ. Trimming pared 1 base from V and 0 bases from J, leaving 10 bases between.

This chain connects TRBV11-2 to TRBJ2-7; D unresolved. The germline gives CDR1 SGHAT, CDR2 FQNNGV. CDR3 length: 12 amino acids. V was shortened by 5 bases and J by 3 bases, with 8 bases between the two germline ends. For the CDR3, the DNA is TGTGCCAGCAGCCCTGACGGCTACGAGCAGTACTTC. Residues: CASSPDGYEQYF.

The J gene is TRBJ2-5, the V gene TRBV5-1, with 7 bases lining up with TRBD2. CDR1 and CDR2 from the germline V gene are SGHRS and YFSETQ. V lost 0 bases, J lost 1 base, and 3 bases stayed unmatched. This CDR3 region has 15 residues. CDR3 bases: TGCGCCAGCAGCTTGGCGAGCGGGGCCCAAGAGACCCAGTACTTC. This sequence encodes CASSLASGAQETQYF. Full variable domain (outside the CDR3, taken from reference TRBV5-1 and TRBJ2-5): KAGVTQTPRYLIKTRGQQVTLSCSPISGHRSVSWYQQTPGQGLQFLFEYFSETQRNKGNFPGRFSGRQFSNSRSEMNVSTLELGDSALYLCASSLASGAQETQYFGPGTRLLVL.

The rearrangement uses TRBV29-1 and TRBJ2-5; D gene uncertain. The germline gives CDR1 SQVTM, CDR2 ANQGSEA. V was cut by 2 bases and J by 4 bases, with 5 bases left in between. The CDR3 runs to 11 residues. The CDR3 region is CSVELRETQYF. Here the CDR3 DNA reads TGCAGCGTTGAACTCCGAGAGACCCAGTACTTC. The entire variable domain, with the rest obtained from reference TRBV29-1 and TRBJ2-5, is as follows: SAVISQKPSRDICQRGTSLTIQCQVDSQVTMMFWYRQQPGQSLTLIATANQGSEATYESGFVIDKFPISRPNLTFSTLTVSNMSPEDSSIYLCSVELRETQYFGPGTRLLVL.

The rearrangement uses TRBV2 and TRBJ1-3; the D is unclear. Germline-derived CDR1 and CDR2 are SNHLY and FYNNEI. The ends were cut back, 3 bases at V and 0 bases at J, with 9 bases in the middle. CDR3 length equals 15 residues. The DNA of the CDR3 is TGTGCCAGCAGTGACCTCAGCCCCTCTGGAAACACCATATATTTT. It specifies CASSDLSPSGNTIYF.

DNA of the CDR3: TGCAGCACCGGGACAGGGGGCTGGGGCGGGGAGCTGTTTTTT. Translation: CSTGTGGWGGELFF. This chain uses TRBV29-1 with TRBJ2-2; 12 bases align to TRBD1. The CDR3 loop spans 14 amino acids. Looked up from germline, CDR1 is SQVTM and CDR2 is ANQGSEA. Losses at the gene ends were 8 bases for V and 7 bases for J; bases not matched to a gene: 8.

The rearrangement uses TRBV2 and TRBJ1-2; D is uncertain. The CDR3 consists of 13 residues. Germline V gene lookup returns CDR1 SNHLY and CDR2 FYNNEI. Trimming pared 6 bases from V and 6 bases from J, leaving 14 bases between. CDR3 amino acids: CASRASLRNGYTF. The CDR3 nucleotides read TGTGCCAGCAGGGCTAGCCTCAGGAATGGCTACACCTTC.